The 28 T cell receptor beta chains presented below share a single source sample, sequenced in a study of shared T cell receptors in the human thymus. Profiling relied on immunoSEQ multiplex PCR, and the TCRdb table lists in-frame clones only, not all of them. The sample lists 640,000 or so clones, over 75% occurring once. The same sample was also studied in work on human thymus T cells.

Sequencing used thymocytes. Receptor source: a boy younger than two with a congenital heart defect.

The V call is TRBV14, the J call TRBJ2-1, with unresolved D. Trimming took 0 bases from V and 2 from J, leaving 11 bases between them. The CDR3 contains 16 residues. Germline loops: CDR1 SGHDN, CDR2 FVKESK. The CDR3 nucleotides read TGTGCCAGCAGCCAAGATTTGGTTGGCCCCTACAATGAGCAGTTCTTC. Protein: CASSQDLVGPYNEQFF.

The count of this clone is one. The genes are TRBV4-2 and TRBJ2-7; 9 bases agree with TRBD1. The germline CDR1 and CDR2 sequences are LGHNA and YNFKEQ. V lost 3 bases, J lost 6 bases, and 12 bases stayed unmatched. This CDR3 spans 16 amino acids. The DNA of the CDR3 is TGTGCCAGCAGCCAGGAGCGGGGACAGGGATTCTCCGAGCAGTACTTC. It codes for CASSQERGQGFSEQYF.

This clone was counted between two and nine times. The J gene is TRBJ2-6, the V gene TRBV7-2; 8 bases fit TRBD2. CDR1 is SGHTA, CDR2 FQGNSA, per germline. V was clipped by 8 bases and J by 2 bases; unmatched bases: 14. This CDR3 comprises 18 residues. The DNA for the CDR3 is TGTGCCAGCCGAGTCGGGCGGGAGGTTGAGACTGGGGCCAACGTCCTGACTTTC. Its protein product is CASRVGREVETGANVLTF.

This chain links TRBV29-1 with TRBJ2-1, with no clear D. Looked up from germline, CDR1 is SQVTM and CDR2 is ANQGSEA. CDR3 size: 14 residues. Trimming removed 6 bases from V and 1 base from J, with 13 bases in between. The CDR3 DNA reads as TGCAGCGTAGAAAACCGACTTTCCTACAATGAGCAGTTCTTC. The encoded protein is CSVENRLSYNEQFF.

The rearrangement links TRBV6-6 to TRBJ2-5; 7 bases map to TRBD2. Trimming cost V 7 bases and J 5 bases; bases outside gene matches: 16. This CDR3 is 16 amino acids long. The V gene's germline CDR1 is MNHNY and CDR2 SVGAGI (reference sequence). This CDR3 is CASNHTRAGEGETQYF. The CDR3 nucleotides read TGTGCCAGCAATCACACTCGGGCGGGAGAAGGGGAGACCCAGTACTTC.

This chain connects TRBV2 to TRBJ2-7, with 7 positions matching TRBD2. With V trimmed by 6 bases and J by 0 bases, 8 bases remained unmatched. CDR1 SNHLY and CDR2 FYNNEI come from the germline V gene. This CDR3 comprises 15 residues. The CDR3 DNA sequence: TGTGCCAGCAGCCTAACTAGCGCCCACTCCTACGAGCAGTACTTC. Its protein product is CASSLTSAHSYEQYF.

This clone is a singleton in its sample. The rearrangement uses TRBV9 and TRBJ2-3; 8 bases fit TRBD1. Losses at the gene ends were 1 base for V and 3 bases for J; bases not matched to a gene: 7. CDR3 length: 16 residues. Germline V gene sequence: CDR1 SGDLS, CDR2 YYNGEE. CDR3 nucleotides: TGTGCCAGCAGCGTAAACAAGGACAGGGCAACAGATACGCAGTATTTT. Its translation is CASSVNKDRATDTQYF.

The chain carries TRBV19 and TRBJ2-1, with D perhaps matching TRBD2 (6 bases). The CDR3 is 14 amino acids. Germline lookup yields CDR1 LNHDA and CDR2 SQIVND (reference sequence). V lost 1 base to trimming and J lost 9 bases, with 13 bases between them. CDR3 nucleotides: TGTGCCAGTAGTATAGCGGGGATACTAGCTGAGCAGTTCTTC. Protein sequence: CASSIAGILAEQFF.

The J gene is TRBJ2-7, the V gene TRBV28; 10 positions agree with TRBD1. The V segment lost 3 bases and the J segment 3 bases; nucleotides outside the gene matches: 2. Per germline, CDR1 MDHEN and CDR2 SYDVKM. The CDR3 is made up of 14 amino acids. For the CDR3, the DNA is TGTGCCAGCAGTTTTTGGGACAGGGGCTACGAGCAGTACTTC. It is translated as CASSFWDRGYEQYF.

This chain joins TRBV5-8 and TRBJ2-7; possibly TRBD2 for D (5 bases). Germline-derived CDR1 and CDR2 are SGHTS and YDEGEE. Trimming stripped 4 bases from V and 2 bases from J, with 19 bases between. The CDR3 consists of 16 residues. This CDR3 is CASSAFRAYGAYEQYF. CDR3 coding DNA: TGTGCCAGCAGCGCTTTCCGGGCCTACGGGGCCTACGAGCAGTACTTC.

The chain couples TRBV15 to TRBJ1-3, with a possible D match to TRBD1 (5 bases). Germline assignment: CDR1 LNHNV and CDR2 YYDKDF (reference sequence). V lost 5 bases and J 0 bases, leaving 8 bases between the germline ends. The CDR3 length is 14 residues. This chain's CDR3 is CATSGQGSGNTIYF. The CDR3 coding sequence is TGTGCCACCAGCGGGCAGGGCTCTGGAAACACCATATATTTT. The full variable domain, rest sourced from reference TRBV15 and TRBJ1-3, is DAMVIQNPRYQVTQFGKPVTLSCSQTLNHNVMYWYQQKSSQAPKLLFHYYDKDFNNEADTPDNFQSRRPNTSFCFLDIRSPGLGDTAMYLCATSGQGSGNTIYFGEGSWLTVV.

This chain connects TRBV6-6 to TRBJ1-5, with a tentative D call TRBD1 (5 bases). The germline V gene has CDR1 MNHNY and CDR2 SVGAGI (reference sequence). The V gene lost 2 bases and the J gene lost 0 bases, with 11 bases spanning the gap. The CDR3 extends over 16 amino acids. CDR3 loop: CASSYGQGLSNQPQHF. The CDR3 DNA reads as TGTGCCAGCAGTTACGGTCAGGGACTTAGCAATCAGCCCCAGCATTTT.

In DNA form, the CDR3 reads TGTGCCAGCAGTCAGGAATTTCATCAGCCCCAGCATTTT. Its protein is CASSQEFHQPQHF. V gene TRBV28 combines with J gene TRBJ1-5, with D unclear. CDR3 length: 13 residues. V was shortened by 5 bases and J by 5 bases, with 10 bases between the two germline ends. Germline CDR1 reads MDHEN; CDR2 reads SYDVKM.

The gene calls are TRBV19 and TRBJ1-1; 10 positions match TRBD1. Trimming removed 2 bases from V and 8 bases from J; junction bases left unmatched: 11. The germline gives CDR1 LNHDA, CDR2 SQIVND (reference sequence). There are 16 residues in the CDR3. The CDR3 region is CASSIMGTGEGREAFF. In nucleotides, the CDR3 is TGTGCCAGTAGTATAATGGGGACAGGGGAGGGCCGAGAAGCTTTCTTT.

This clone was recorded only once. V gene TRBV28 combines with J gene TRBJ1-2, with TRBD1 matching 7 bases. J lost 4 bases, V lost 5 bases, and 13 bases had no gene match. The CDR3 runs 16 residues. CDR1 MDHEN and CDR2 SYDVKM come from the germline V gene. The CDR3 protein is CASSTDREPNTYGYTF. In DNA form, the CDR3 reads TGTGCCAGCAGTACCGACAGGGAGCCTAATACCTATGGCTACACCTTC.

The chain has TRBV14 and TRBJ2-7; D not resolved. This CDR3 spans 14 amino acids. V shed 3 bases and J shed 0 bases, with 9 bases lying between them. Germline lookup yields CDR1 SGHDN and CDR2 FVKESK. The DNA of the CDR3 is TGTGCCAGCAGCCAGAAGCACGCCTCCTACGAGCAGTACTTC. It encodes CASSQKHASYEQYF.

This sequence joins TRBV6-5 and TRBJ1-2; the D gene is possibly TRBD1 (5 bases). The CDR3 is 12 residues long. Per the germline V gene, CDR1 is MNHEY and CDR2 is SVGAGI. The V end lost 6 bases, the J end lost 10 bases, and 15 bases lay between the germline ends. CDR3 nucleotides: TGTGCCAGCAGCCGCAGGGACTGGGCCTACACCTTC. Translating gives CASSRRDWAYTF.

The V and J genes are TRBV9 and TRBJ2-7, with 7 bases aligning to TRBD2. The V and J ends lost 3 bases and 1 base, in that order; junction bases with no gene match: 4. There are 14 residues in the CDR3. CDR1 and CDR2 from the germline V gene are SGDLS and YYNGEE. The DNA of the CDR3 is TGTGCCAGCAGCGGGGGGGAGGGTTCCTACGAGCAGTACTTC. Translating it yields CASSGGEGSYEQYF. Using reference TRBV9 and TRBJ2-7 for the parts outside the CDR3, the full variable domain is DSGVTQTPKHLITATGQRVTLRCSPRSGDLSVYWYQQSLDQGLQFLIQYYNGEERAKGNILERFSAQQFPDLHSELNLSSLELGDSALYFCASSGGEGSYEQYFGPGTRLTVT.

This clone was recorded once. V and J are TRBV28 and TRBJ2-7; TRBD1 aligns across 9 bases. This CDR3 region has 15 residues. Germline V gives CDR1 MDHEN, CDR2 SYDVKM. The V gene end was trimmed by 7 bases and the J gene end by 2 bases; junction bases not matched to a gene: 9. CDR3 in amino acids: CASKTHRGRAYEQYF. In nucleotides, the CDR3 is TGTGCCAGCAAGACACACAGGGGGCGCGCCTACGAGCAGTACTTC.

This clone was detected a few times. The V gene is TRBV28, the J gene TRBJ2-1, with 10 nucleotides matching TRBD1. Trimming removed 5 bases from V and 6 bases from J; junction bases left unmatched: 10. The germline V gene has CDR1 MDHEN and CDR2 SYDVKM. The CDR3 contains 16 residues. Here the CDR3 DNA reads TGTGCCAGCAGTCGTACCGGGACAGGGGCAGGCAATGAGCAGTTCTTC. Protein sequence: CASSRTGTGAGNEQFF.

The rearrangement uses TRBV9 and TRBJ2-1; 8 bases align to TRBD2. The CDR3 is 14 amino acids. The germline CDR1 and CDR2 sequences are SGDLS and YYNGEE. With 2 bases clipped from V and 7 bases from J, the junction kept 5 bases outside the gene matches. The CDR3 DNA sequence: TGTGCCAGCAGCGTCGCCGGGAGGGCTAATGAGCAGTTCTTC. Translated: CASSVAGRANEQFF.

This clone was seen just once. The chain carries TRBV28 and TRBJ2-3; 7 bases agree with TRBD2. The CDR3 runs to 18 residues. V gave up 11 bases and J gave up 3 bases; unmatched junction bases: 23. Per germline, CDR1 MDHEN and CDR2 SYDVKM. CDR3 loop: CAAYTNNRRASGTDTQYF. DNA of the CDR3: TGTGCCGCATACACGAATAACCGAAGGGCTAGCGGAACAGATACGCAGTATTTT. Looking up the rest from reference TRBV28 and TRBJ2-3 gives the full variable domain: DVKVTQSSRYLVKRTGEKVFLECVQDMDHENMFWYRQDPGLGLRLIYFSYDVKMKEKGDIPEGYSVSREKKERFSLILESASTNQTSMYLCAAYTNNRRASGTDTQYFGPGTRLTVL.

The chain has TRBV30 and TRBJ1-2; unclear D gene. V lost 0 bases, J lost 5 bases, and 13 bases lay in between. The CDR3 covers 14 residues. Germline CDR1 and CDR2: GTSNPN and SVGIG (reference sequence). As DNA, the CDR3 is TGTGCCTGGAGTGTTGCGGAGGTTTTGTATGGCTACACCTTC. Protein sequence: CAWSVAEVLYGYTF.

The V gene is TRBV19, the J gene TRBJ1-5, with TRBD1 identical over 7 bases. The V gene end was trimmed by 0 bases and the J gene end by 0 bases; junction bases not matched to a gene: 8. This CDR3 has 18 amino acids. Germline V lookup: CDR1 LNHDA, CDR2 SQIVND (reference sequence). The DNA for the CDR3 is TGTGCCAGTAGTATAGATCGGACAGGAGATGATAGCAATCAGCCCCAGCATTTT. Amino acid sequence: CASSIDRTGDDSNQPQHF.

The chain couples TRBV6-5 to TRBJ1-6; D not resolved. CDR1 is MNHEY and CDR2 is SVGAGI in the germline V gene. The CDR3 spans 15 residues. V was trimmed by 6 bases and J by 9 bases, leaving 18 bases between them. CDR3 sequence reads: CASRSLPRLGSPLHF. The CDR3 DNA follows: TGTGCCAGCAGATCACTACCAAGGCTAGGTTCACCCCTCCACTTT.

CDR3 in amino acids: CASSQAPSGNTGELFF. The CDR3 region has the DNA TGCGCCAGCAGCCAAGCCCCTTCGGGGAACACCGGGGAGCTGTTTTTT. V gene TRBV4-1 combines with J gene TRBJ2-2; D gene uncertain. The CDR3 consists of 16 residues. CDR1 and CDR2 from the germline V gene are MGHRA and YSYEKL. V dropped 1 base and J dropped 1 base, with 10 bases sitting between them.

To note about this clone: Other nucleotide sequences from this sample produce the same CDR3. The V call is TRBV6-5, the J call TRBJ2-2; D gene uncertain. The CDR3 totals 14 residues. V was pared by 0 bases and J by 7 bases, with 9 bases between. CDR1 is MNHEY and CDR2 is SVGAGI in the germline V gene. CDR3 sequence: CASSYSREDGELFF. As DNA, the CDR3 is TGTGCCAGCAGTTACTCGAGAGAGGACGGGGAGCTGTTTTTT.

This clone has only one observation. V gene TRBV28 combines with J gene TRBJ2-1, with D possibly TRBD1 on 6 matching bases. There are 18 residues in the CDR3. Trimming stripped 1 base from V and 0 bases from J, with 16 bases between. The V gene's germline CDR1 is MDHEN and CDR2 SYDVKM. The DNA for the CDR3 is TGTGCCAGCAGTTTATATGGGGGCCGTCCTAGCTCCTACAATGAGCAGTTCTTC. Its protein product is CASSLYGGRPSSYNEQFF.